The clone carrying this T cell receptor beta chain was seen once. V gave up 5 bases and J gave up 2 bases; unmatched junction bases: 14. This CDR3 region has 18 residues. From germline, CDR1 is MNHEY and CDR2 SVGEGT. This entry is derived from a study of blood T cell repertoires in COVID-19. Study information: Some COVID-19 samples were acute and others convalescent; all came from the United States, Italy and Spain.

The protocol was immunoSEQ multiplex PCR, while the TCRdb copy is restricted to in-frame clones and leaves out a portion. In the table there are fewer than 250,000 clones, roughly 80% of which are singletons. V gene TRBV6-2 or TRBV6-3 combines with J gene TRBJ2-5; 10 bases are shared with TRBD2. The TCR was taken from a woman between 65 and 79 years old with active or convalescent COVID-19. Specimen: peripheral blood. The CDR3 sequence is CASSLIGIAGGRQETQYF. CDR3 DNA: TGTGCCAGCAGTCTCATTGGGATAGCGGGGGGTCGACAAGAGACCCAGTACTTC.